This T cell receptor beta chain came from a study of blood T cells in healthy people across ages. This clonotype was seen repeatedly, ten times or more. A second PCR of 7 to 11 cycles used a sample-barcoded 5' primer and a J-beta primer mix. MiXCR, run by TCRdb on the 5' RACE reads, gives a single entry per CDR3 protein. The table has fewer than 950,000 distinct CDR3 sequences, around 34% seen once; the top ten hold 10% to 15%. The germline CDR1 and CDR2 sequences are DFQATT and SNEGSKA (reference sequence). J was trimmed by 3 bases and V by 3 bases; bases with no gene match: 4. The CDR3 is made up of 14 amino acids.

The clonotype was recovered from a man younger than 35 in good health. What was sequenced was blood. The J gene is TRBJ2-7, the V gene TRBV20-1, with TRBD1 matching over 11 bases. CDR3 loop: CSASGQGASYEQYF. The CDR3 nucleotides are TGCAGTGCTAGCGGACAGGGGGCAAGCTACGAGCAGTACTTC.